Presented here are 25 T cell receptor beta chains from one specimen sequenced in a study of shared clonotypes between healthy human individuals (TCRdb year 2020). CD8 naive samples consisted of CD45RO-negative cells that were positively selected for CCR7, yielding a CD45RA+CCR7+ population without TemRA cells. Libraries were constructed by the immunoSEQ multiplex PCR assay. The clones in this table, taken by TCRdb from immuneACCESS, are in-frame only. Not every clone is retained; where verified, under half of the shortfall comes from an unresolved V gene, and the cause of the rest is unknown. The sample contains hundreds of thousands of clones, just over 90% of them found a single time. About a quarter of the sample is held by the ten biggest clonotypes. The sequenced sample consisted of naive CD8+ T cells sorted from blood. The intended sense of this specimen's cell subset or site label: CD45RA+CCR7+. These receptors all stem from a man aged 30 to 39 in good health.

The chain couples TRBV5-1 to TRBJ2-1, with 8 positions matching TRBD2. J gave up 8 bases and V 3 bases, and 10 bases lay outside the gene matches. This CDR3 is 15 amino acids long. The V gene's germline CDR1 is SGHRS and CDR2 YFSETQ. Here the CDR3 DNA reads TGCGCCAGCAGCTCCCTGGGGCTCGGGAGGGATGAGCAGTTCTTC. It translates to CASSSLGLGRDEQFF.

V usage is TRBV7-9 and J usage is TRBJ1-4; 7 nucleotides line up with TRBD1. J was trimmed by 3 bases and V by 2 bases; bases with no gene match: 9. Germline V gene lookup returns CDR1 SEHNR and CDR2 FQNEAQ (reference sequence). The CDR3 loop spans 17 amino acids. The DNA for the CDR3 is TGTGCCAGCAGCTTAAGATCGCAGGGGGTGCCTAATGAAAAACTGTTTTTT. Protein: CASSLRSQGVPNEKLFF.

The V and J genes are TRBV21-1 and TRBJ2-3; no check of the table's D call, TRBD1, against the DNA was made. TRBV21-1 is assigned pseudogene status. The CDR3 has 16 residues. The CDR3 DNA is TGTGCCAGCAGCAAAGCCTCGGACAGGGTTACAGATACGCAGTATTTT. Amino acids: CASSKASDRVTDTQYF.

The V gene is TRBV27, the J gene TRBJ2-2, with D uncertain. V was trimmed by 3 bases and J by 2 bases, leaving 7 bases between them. The CDR3 length is 14 residues. The germline V gene has CDR1 MNHEY and CDR2 SMNVEV (reference sequence). CDR3 coding DNA: TGTGCCAGCAGTTTGCCATTTAACACCGGGGAGCTGTTTTTT. Its translation is CASSLPFNTGELFF.

The V gene is TRBV5-6, the J gene TRBJ2-1; D call uncertain. This CDR3 contains 16 residues. The ends were cut back, 4 bases at V and 3 bases at J, with 17 bases in the middle. Germline values: CDR1 SGHDT, CDR2 YYEEEE. CDR3 sequence (DNA): TGTGCCAGCAGCCCGCCGGAGACTCTAAACTACAATGAGCAGTTCTTC. Amino acids: CASSPPETLNYNEQFF.

This chain uses TRBV2 with TRBJ1-4; 7 positions match TRBD1. V dropped 7 bases and J dropped 7; count of bases not matched to a gene: 12. Germline V lookup: CDR1 SNHLY, CDR2 FYNNEI. There are 15 residues in the CDR3. The CDR3 DNA follows: TGTGCCAGCATCCCCGGACAGGCGGCACGTGAAAAACTGTTTTTT. Translation: CASIPGQAAREKLFF.

The chain employs TRBV27 and TRBJ2-7; D possibly matches TRBD1 or TRBD2 (5 bases each). The V gene's germline CDR1 is MNHEY and CDR2 SMNVEV (reference sequence). The ends were cut back, 3 bases at V and 2 bases at J, with 11 bases in the middle. The CDR3 is 14 amino acids. CDR3 protein: CASSFGSGPYEQYF. CDR3 coding DNA: TGTGCCAGCAGTTTCGGCTCGGGGCCCTACGAGCAGTACTTC.

DNA of the CDR3: TGTGCCAGCAGCAATACGCAGGCTCCTAGCGGGGGGCGAGAGACCCAGTACTTC. It is translated as CASSNTQAPSGGRETQYF. The chain is built from TRBV7-9 and TRBJ2-5, with TRBD2 matching 11 bases. The germline CDR1 and CDR2 sequences are SEHNR and FQNEAQ (reference sequence). The CDR3 is 18 amino acids. Trimming cost V 5 bases and J 4 bases; bases outside gene matches: 15.

The gene calls are TRBV4-3 and TRBJ2-5, with 7 bases aligning to TRBD1. Per the germline V gene, CDR1 is LGHNA and CDR2 is YSLEER. V lost 0 bases to trimming and J lost 1 base; unmatched junction nucleotides: 5. CDR3 length: 16 residues. The CDR3 loop is CASSQEATGTQETQYF. The CDR3 bases are TGCGCCAGCAGCCAAGAGGCGACAGGGACCCAAGAGACCCAGTACTTC.

The chain couples TRBV28 to TRBJ1-1; 7 nucleotides line up with TRBD1. CDR3 length: 15 amino acids. Germline CDR1 reads MDHEN; CDR2 reads SYDVKM. J gave up 0 bases and V 4 bases, and 5 bases lay outside the gene matches. The DNA of the CDR3 is TGTGCCAGCAGTTGGAGGGGGCGGGTGAACACTGAAGCTTTCTTT. This translates into CASSWRGRVNTEAFF.

The V call is TRBV10-1, the J call TRBJ2-2; 11 bases fit TRBD2. The CDR3 is 14 residues long. J was trimmed by 7 bases and V by 6 bases; bases with no gene match: 4. Germline V gene data show CDR1 as WNHNN and CDR2 as SYGVQD (reference sequence). CDR3 DNA sequence: TGCGCCAGCAGCATGACTAGCGGGATCGGGGAGCTGTTTTTT. This encodes CASSMTSGIGELFF.

The rearrangement links TRBV15 to TRBJ2-3, with 12 bases lining up with TRBD2. Germline assignment: CDR1 LNHNV and CDR2 YYDKDF (reference sequence). The CDR3 is 23 amino acids. The V gene end was trimmed by 0 bases and the J gene end by 0 bases; junction bases not matched to a gene: 19. CDR3 in DNA: TGTGCCACCAGCAGAGATTTGGAGACTAGCGGGAGTAAGAATTTTTTTAGCACAGATACGCAGTATTTT. Encoded protein: CATSRDLETSGSKNFFSTDTQYF.

The chain combines TRBV7-9 with TRBJ1-4; D gene ambiguous. CDR1 and CDR2 (germline): SEHNR, FQNEAQ (reference sequence). CDR3 size: 15 residues. V shed 5 bases and J shed 8 bases, with 18 bases lying between them. DNA for the CDR3: TGTGCCAGCAGCCTCACCCTTACCGGCAACGAAAAACTGTTTTTT. This sequence encodes CASSLTLTGNEKLFF.

J is TRBJ2-1 and V is TRBV4-3; 10 positions match TRBD1. The V gene end was trimmed by 5 bases and the J gene end by 4 bases; junction bases not matched to a gene: 5. The CDR3 is 15 amino acids. In germline, CDR1 is LGHNA, CDR2 YSLEER. The DNA of the CDR3 is TGCGCCAGCAGCACCGGGACAGGGGTTTACAATGAGCAGTTCTTC. Protein sequence: CASSTGTGVYNEQFF.

The V call is TRBV2, the J call TRBJ2-3, with D perhaps matching TRBD1 or TRBD2 (5 bases each). Deletions cut 0 bases from V and 5 bases from J, with 15 bases between. The CDR3 sequence is 16 residues long. From germline, CDR1 is SNHLY and CDR2 FYNNEI. CDR3: CASSEAGTGFGDTQYF. CDR3 in DNA: TGTGCCAGCAGTGAAGCAGGGACGGGGTTTGGAGATACGCAGTATTTT. The full variable domain, with the rest looked up from reference TRBV2 and TRBJ2-3, is EPEVTQTPSHQVTQMGQEVILRCVPISNHLYFYWYRQILGQKVEFLVSFYNNEISEKSEIFDDQFSVERPDGSNFTLKIRSTKLEDSAMYFCASSEAGTGFGDTQYFGPGTRLTVL.

The CDR3 region has the DNA TGTGCCAGCAGTTTTGGGAGCACAGATACGCAGTATTTT. It specifies CASSFGSTDTQYF. This chain uses TRBV6-5 with TRBJ2-3; no reliable D call. Germline CDR1 is MNHEY and CDR2 is SVGAGI. There are 13 residues in the CDR3. Trimming took 4 bases from V and 0 from J, leaving 5 bases between them.

V and J are TRBV11-2 and TRBJ2-1; D is perhaps TRBD1 (6 bases). Germline lookup yields CDR1 SGHAT and CDR2 FQNNGV. V was trimmed by 3 bases and J by 10 bases, leaving 10 bases between them. There are 12 residues in the CDR3. The CDR3 bases are TGTGCCAGCAGCTTCACAGGGAAGGAGCAGTTCTTC. Encoded protein: CASSFTGKEQFF.

The chain combines TRBV5-6 with TRBJ1-2, with a weak D call TRBD1 (5 bases). The ends were cut back, 3 bases at V and 1 base at J, with 16 bases in the middle. This CDR3 has 16 amino acids. The germline V gene has CDR1 SGHDT and CDR2 YYEEEE. The CDR3 region is CASSSSPGRSNYGYTF. The CDR3 DNA follows: TGTGCCAGCAGCTCCTCCCCGGGACGGAGTAACTATGGCTACACCTTC. Together with reference TRBV5-6 and TRBJ1-2, the CDR3 gives the full variable domain: DAGVTQSPTHLIKTRGQQVTLRCSPKSGHDTVSWYQQALGQGPQFIFQYYEEEERQRGNFPDRFSGHQFPNYSSELNVNALLLGDSALYLCASSSSPGRSNYGYTFGSGTRLTVV.

J is TRBJ2-7 and V is TRBV29-1, with 10 bases identical to TRBD1. The CDR3 has 13 residues. V shed 7 bases and J 2 bases; nucleotides not matched to a gene: 5. Germline V gives CDR1 SQVTM, CDR2 ANQGSEA. The CDR3 region has the DNA TGCAGCGCTAGGACAGGGGGGGCCTACGAGCAGTACTTC. This gives the protein CSARTGGAYEQYF.

As DNA, the CDR3 is TGTGCCAGCAGTCTGACAGAGATTATCCTGACCAACACTGAAGCTTTCTTT. Residues: CASSLTEIILTNTEAFF. The V and J genes are TRBV27 and TRBJ1-1; possible D gene TRBD1, 5 bases. V was shortened by 5 bases and J by 2 bases, with 21 bases between the two germline ends. This CDR3 has 17 residues. The germline V gene has CDR1 MNHEY and CDR2 SMNVEV (reference sequence).

The V and J genes are TRBV5-4 and TRBJ2-5; 8 bases align to TRBD1. CDR1 is SGHNT, CDR2 YYREEE, per germline (reference sequence). The CDR3 is 13 amino acids. The junction had 1 base not matched to a gene; V was cut back by 2 bases and J by 4 bases. CDR3 coding DNA: TGTGCCAGCAGCTTTCAGGGGGCAGAGACCCAGTACTTC. This sequence encodes CASSFQGAETQYF.

V gene TRBV11-2 combines with J gene TRBJ2-1; D is uncertain. CDR1 is SGHAT, CDR2 FQNNGV, per germline. With 0 bases removed from V and 0 bases from J, the gap between germline ends came to 6 bases. This CDR3 comprises 15 residues. The chain's CDR3 is CASSLESSSYNEQFF. In DNA, the CDR3 is TGTGCCAGCAGCTTAGAGTCGAGCTCCTACAATGAGCAGTTCTTC.

The chain recombines TRBV4-3 with TRBJ2-5, with 16 bases aligning to TRBD2. The junction had 7 bases not matched to a gene; V was cut back by 4 bases and J by 5 bases. The CDR3 has 17 residues. Germline-derived CDR1 and CDR2 are LGHNA and YSLEER. The CDR3 DNA follows: TGCGCCAGCAGCCTAGGGACTAGCGGGAGGGCCTCGGAGACCCAGTACTTC. Translated, it gives CASSLGTSGRASETQYF.

The rearrangement uses TRBV18 and TRBJ2-3; tentative D call: TRBD1 (6 bases). Per germline, CDR1 KGHSH and CDR2 LQKENI. Trimming removed 6 bases at V and 0 bases at J, with 16 bases between. The CDR3 runs to 16 residues. As DNA, the CDR3 is TGTGCCAGCTCGGGAACAGGGACCACTAGCACAGATACGCAGTATTTT. Amino acid sequence: CASSGTGTTSTDTQYF.

The genes are TRBV6-5 and TRBJ2-2, with D possibly being TRBD1 (6 bases). V was cut by 6 bases and J by 8 bases, with 13 bases left in between. CDR1 is MNHEY, CDR2 SVGAGI, per germline. This CDR3 contains 13 residues. DNA for the CDR3: TGTGCCAGCAGAGTTACAGGGTCTGGGGAGCTGTTTTTT. Amino acids: CASRVTGSGELFF.